Listed below are T cell receptor beta chains from one sample, sequenced in a study of CD8 T cells in ankylosing spondylitis. TCRdb re-derived calls from the 5' RACE reads in MiXCR, one entry per CDR3 protein. The sample holds roughly 440,000 distinct CDR3 sequences, more than 15% seen once. The sample comprised blood, either unsorted or a sorted T cell fraction (not recorded which). The receptor set was obtained from a male donor with ankylosing spondylitis. The CDR3 runs from the conserved cysteine through the conserved F or W. Each record gives: J gene, V gene, D gene, clone size, CDR3 protein, CDR3 DNA. The D gene is left open where the match is weak. A clone size is listed for some rows: how often the clone was seen (once, few, many), or a class if it is expanded.

>TRBJ1-1|TRBV3-1|NA|NA
CASSQLTVNTEAFF
TGTGCCAGCAGCCAACTTACCGTAAACACTGAAGCTTTCTTT
>TRBJ2-1|TRBV5-6|NA|few
CASSYGTPKGSNEQFF
TGTGCCAGCAGTTACGGAACACCCAAAGGCTCCAATGAGCAGTTCTTC
>TRBJ2-7|TRBV6-5|TRBD2|few
CASSYSPTSGRVYEQYF
TGTGCCAGCAGTTACTCTCCTACTAGCGGGAGAGTCTACGAGCAGTACTTC
>TRBJ2-5|TRBV13|TRBD2|few
CASSSDPIAGEGETQYF
TGTGCCAGCAGCTCAGACCCCATAGCGGGAGAGGGGGAGACCCAGTACTTC
>TRBJ2-1|TRBV29-1|NA|many
CSVKAGSGSYNEQFF
TGCAGCGTGAAAGCGGGCAGTGGGTCCTACAATGAGCAGTTCTTC
>TRBJ1-2|TRBV18|NA|once
CASSTTTEGVYGYTF
TGTGCCAGCTCGACTACGACAGAGGGGGTCTATGGCTACACCTTC
>TRBJ1-3|TRBV12-3/TRBV12-4|TRBD1|NA
CASRTDRASGNTIYF
TGTGCCAGCAGGACAGACAGGGCCTCTGGAAACACCATATATTTT
>TRBJ1-1|TRBV18|NA|NA
CASSPFSTVTNTEAFF
TGTGCCAGCTCACCCTTCTCGACAGTCACGAACACTGAAGCTTTCTTT
>TRBJ2-7|TRBV5-1|NA|NA
CASSLVSFEGYEQYF
TGCGCCAGCAGCTTGGTGTCTTTCGAAGGGTACGAGCAGTACTTC
>TRBJ2-1|TRBV11-2|NA|NA
CASSLRERSYNEQFF
TGTGCCAGCAGCTTGAGGGAGCGCTCCTACAATGAGCAGTTCTTC
>TRBJ1-3|TRBV20-1|TRBD1|many
CSAPTGVENTIYF
TGCAGTGCCCCAACAGGGGTGGAAAACACCATATATTTT
>TRBJ1-2|TRBV5-1|TRBD1|NA
CASSQGQGARGYGYTF
TGCGCCAGCAGCCAAGGACAGGGGGCAAGGGGCTATGGCTACACCTTC
>TRBJ2-3|TRBV6-5|NA|NA
CATRTSGTQYF
TGTGCCACCAGAACCTCCGGTACGCAGTATTTT
>TRBJ1-5|TRBV20-1|NA|few
CSARAMGTLSNQPQHF
TGCAGTGCTAGAGCTATGGGAACCCTTAGCAATCAGCCCCAGCATTTT
>TRBJ1-2|TRBV5-1|NA|few
CASSLSHGGAHGYTF
TGCGCCAGCAGCTTGAGCCACGGCGGGGCACATGGCTACACCTTC
>TRBJ1-1|TRBV5-1|TRBD1|few
CASSLKPDRGSEAFF
TGCGCCAGCAGCTTGAAGCCGGACAGGGGGTCTGAAGCTTTCTTT
>TRBJ1-1|TRBV5-1|NA|NA
CASSLDSTRNTEAFF
TGCGCCAGCAGCTTGGACTCGACACGGAACACTGAAGCTTTCTTT
>TRBJ1-1|TRBV19|TRBD1|NA
CASSQRDRGTEAFF
TGTGCCAGTAGTCAGCGGGACAGAGGCACTGAAGCTTTCTTT
>TRBJ1-2|TRBV30|TRBD1|NA
CASGQGSTGYTF
TGTGCCTCCGGACAGGGGTCGACGGGCTACACCTTC
>TRBJ2-3|TRBV6-1|NA|NA
CASSPRVKGTDTQYF
TGTGCCAGCAGTCCCAGGGTGAAAGGCACAGATACGCAGTATTTT
>TRBJ1-1|TRBV6-1|TRBD1|NA
CASSDRAPNTEAFF
TGTGCCAGCAGCGACAGGGCCCCAAACACTGAAGCTTTCTTT
>TRBJ2-7|TRBV5-1|TRBD1|NA
CASSLEMGQEYEQYF
TGCGCCAGCAGCTTGGAAATGGGACAGGAGTACGAGCAGTACTTC
>TRBJ2-3|TRBV5-1|NA|few
CASSLDPTPDTQYF
TGCGCCAGCAGCTTGGACCCGACCCCAGATACGCAGTATTTT
>TRBJ1-5|TRBV4-1|TRBD1|NA
CASSGRQGDQPQHF
TGCGCCAGCAGCGGACGACAGGGAGACCAGCCCCAGCATTTT
>TRBJ1-2|TRBV30|NA|once
CAWSVLDREGGYTF
TGTGCCTGGAGTGTACTTGACAGAGAGGGTGGCTACACCTTC
>TRBJ1-2|TRBV29-1|NA|many
CSGSWGPTRGYTF
TGCAGCGGGTCATGGGGGCCTACCCGTGGCTACACCTTC
>TRBJ2-7|TRBV20-1|NA|NA
CSARLTSYEQYF
TGCAGTGCTAGACTAACCAGCTACGAGCAGTACTTC
>TRBJ2-5|TRBV3-1|NA|NA
CASSQGVDYQETQYF
TGTGCCAGCAGCCAAGGTGTGGACTATCAAGAGACCCAGTACTTC
>TRBJ2-3|TRBV7-2|NA|NA
CASRRGGDTQYF
TGTGCCAGCCGCCGGGGAGGAGATACGCAGTATTTT
>TRBJ2-3|TRBV20-1|TRBD2|few
CSARGYGLAGTDTQYF
TGCAGTGCTAGAGGATATGGACTAGCGGGCACAGATACGCAGTATTTT
>TRBJ1-3|TRBV11-2|NA|NA
CASSRIALPTIYF
TGTGCCAGCAGCCGGATCGCCCTCCCCACCATATATTTT
>TRBJ2-3|TRBV7-8|TRBD2|many
CASRSYTSGTTDTQYF
TGTGCCAGCAGATCTTATACTAGCGGGACTACAGATACGCAGTATTTT
>TRBJ2-2|TRBV21-1|NA|few
CASRDKDTGELFF
TGTGCCAGCAGGGACAAGGACACCGGGGAGCTGTTTTTT